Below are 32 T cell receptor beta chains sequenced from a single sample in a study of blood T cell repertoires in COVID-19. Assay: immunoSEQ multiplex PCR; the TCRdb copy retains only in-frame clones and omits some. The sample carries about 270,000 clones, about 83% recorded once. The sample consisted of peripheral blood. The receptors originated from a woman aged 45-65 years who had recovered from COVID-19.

The CDR3 DNA sequence: TGTGCCAGTAACGGCGGGCCGCTCAATGAGCAGTTCTTC. This codes for CASNGGPLNEQFF. J is TRBJ2-1 and V is TRBV19; TRBD2 might be the D (5 bases). V lost 7 bases, J lost 6 bases, and 13 bases lay in between. Germline loops: CDR1 LNHDA, CDR2 SQIVND (reference sequence). The CDR3 sequence is 13 residues long.

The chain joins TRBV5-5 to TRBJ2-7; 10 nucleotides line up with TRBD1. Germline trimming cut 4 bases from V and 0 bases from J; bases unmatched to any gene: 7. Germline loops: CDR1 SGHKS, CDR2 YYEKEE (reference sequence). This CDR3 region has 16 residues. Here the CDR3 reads CASSATGTGDSYEQYF. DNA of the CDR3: TGTGCCAGCAGCGCAACCGGGACAGGGGACTCCTACGAGCAGTACTTC.

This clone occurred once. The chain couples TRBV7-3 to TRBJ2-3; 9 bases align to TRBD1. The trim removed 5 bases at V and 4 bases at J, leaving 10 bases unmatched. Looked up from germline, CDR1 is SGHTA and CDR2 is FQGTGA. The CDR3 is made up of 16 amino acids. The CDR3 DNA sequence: TGTGCCAGCAGCCGTGGGACAGGGTCGGGGTCAGATACGCAGTATTTT. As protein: CASSRGTGSGSDTQYF.

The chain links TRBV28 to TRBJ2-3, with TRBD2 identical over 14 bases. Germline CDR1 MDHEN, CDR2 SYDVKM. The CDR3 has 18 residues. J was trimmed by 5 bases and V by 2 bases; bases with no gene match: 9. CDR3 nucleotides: TGTGCCAGCAGTTTAGAACCTCCGGGACTAGCGGGAGAAGATACGCAGTATTTT. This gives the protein CASSLEPPGLAGEDTQYF.

The CDR3 loop is CASSSGVTGYTF. The DNA of the CDR3 is TGTGCCAGCAGTTCAGGCGTGACTGGCTACACCTTC. V is TRBV28 and J is TRBJ1-2; D unclear. CDR3 length: 12 residues. Trimming cost V 4 bases and J 7 bases, with 10 bases left between them. CDR1 and CDR2 from the germline V gene are MDHEN and SYDVKM.

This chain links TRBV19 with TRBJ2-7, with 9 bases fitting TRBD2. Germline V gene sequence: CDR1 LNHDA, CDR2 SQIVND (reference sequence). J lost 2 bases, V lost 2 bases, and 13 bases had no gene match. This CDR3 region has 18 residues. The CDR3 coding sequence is TGTGCCAGTAGTATAATCCCTAGCGGGATAGGGAAACCCTACGAGCAGTACTTC. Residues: CASSIIPSGIGKPYEQYF.

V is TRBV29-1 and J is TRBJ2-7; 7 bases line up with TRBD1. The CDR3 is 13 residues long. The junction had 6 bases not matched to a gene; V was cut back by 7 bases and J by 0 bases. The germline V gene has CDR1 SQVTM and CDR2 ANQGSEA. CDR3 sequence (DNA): TGCAGCGCCGGGACAGTTTCCTCCTACGAGCAGTACTTC. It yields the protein CSAGTVSSYEQYF.

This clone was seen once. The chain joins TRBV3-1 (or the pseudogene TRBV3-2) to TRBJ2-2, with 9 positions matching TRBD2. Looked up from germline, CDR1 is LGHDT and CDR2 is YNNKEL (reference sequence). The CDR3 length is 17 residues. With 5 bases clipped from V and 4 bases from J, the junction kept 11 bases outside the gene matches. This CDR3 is CASSNRLSGGATGELFF. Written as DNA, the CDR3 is TGTGCCAGCAGCAATCGACTTAGCGGGGGAGCCACCGGGGAGCTGTTTTTT.

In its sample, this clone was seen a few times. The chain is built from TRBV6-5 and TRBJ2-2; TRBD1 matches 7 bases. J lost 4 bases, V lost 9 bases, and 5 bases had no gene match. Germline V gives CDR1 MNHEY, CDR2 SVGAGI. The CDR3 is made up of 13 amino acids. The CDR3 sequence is CASLTGSTGELFF. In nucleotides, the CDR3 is TGTGCCAGTCTGACAGGGAGCACCGGGGAGCTGTTTTTT.

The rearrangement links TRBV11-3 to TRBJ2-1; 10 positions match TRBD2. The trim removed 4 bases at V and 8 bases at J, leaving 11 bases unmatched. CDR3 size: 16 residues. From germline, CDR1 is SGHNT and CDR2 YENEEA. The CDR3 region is CASSSLAGGGRHEQFF. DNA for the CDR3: TGTGCCAGCAGCTCGTTAGCGGGGGGCGGAAGGCATGAGCAGTTCTTC.

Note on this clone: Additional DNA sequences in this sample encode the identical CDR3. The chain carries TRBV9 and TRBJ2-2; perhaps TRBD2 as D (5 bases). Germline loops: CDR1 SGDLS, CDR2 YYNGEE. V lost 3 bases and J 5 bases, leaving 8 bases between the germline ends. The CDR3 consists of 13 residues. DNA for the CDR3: TGTGCCAGCAGCGCCGGAGGTACCGGGGAGCTGTTTTTT. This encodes CASSAGGTGELFF.

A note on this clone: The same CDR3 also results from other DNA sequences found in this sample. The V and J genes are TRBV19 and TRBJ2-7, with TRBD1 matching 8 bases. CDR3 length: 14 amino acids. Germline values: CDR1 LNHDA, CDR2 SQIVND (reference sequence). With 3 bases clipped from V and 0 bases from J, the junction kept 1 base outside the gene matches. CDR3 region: CASSIGQGSYEQYF. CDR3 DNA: TGTGCCAGTAGTATCGGACAGGGCTCCTACGAGCAGTACTTC.

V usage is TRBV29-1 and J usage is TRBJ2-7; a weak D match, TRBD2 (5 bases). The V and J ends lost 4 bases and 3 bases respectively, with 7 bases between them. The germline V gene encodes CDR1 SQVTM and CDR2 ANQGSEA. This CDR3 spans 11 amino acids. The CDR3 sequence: CSVGGNYEQYF. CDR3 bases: TGCAGCGTTGGAGGGAACTACGAGCAGTACTTC.

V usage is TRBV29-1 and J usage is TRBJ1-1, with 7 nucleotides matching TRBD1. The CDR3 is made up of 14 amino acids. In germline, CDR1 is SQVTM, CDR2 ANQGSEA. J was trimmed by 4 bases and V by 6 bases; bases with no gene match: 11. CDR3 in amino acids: CSVGRQGPGTEAFF. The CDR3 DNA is TGCAGCGTGGGGAGACAGGGTCCGGGCACTGAAGCTTTCTTT. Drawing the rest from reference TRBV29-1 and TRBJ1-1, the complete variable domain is SAVISQKPSRDICQRGTSLTIQCQVDSQVTMMFWYRQQPGQSLTLIATANQGSEATYESGFVIDKFPISRPNLTFSTLTVSNMSPEDSSIYLCSVGRQGPGTEAFFGQGTRLTVV.

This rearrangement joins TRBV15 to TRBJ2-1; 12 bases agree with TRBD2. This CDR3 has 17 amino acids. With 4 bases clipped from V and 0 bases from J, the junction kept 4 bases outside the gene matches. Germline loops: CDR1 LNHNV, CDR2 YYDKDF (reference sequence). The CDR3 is CATSKGLAGSSYNEQFF. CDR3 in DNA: TGTGCCACCAGCAAAGGACTAGCGGGAAGCTCCTACAATGAGCAGTTCTTC.

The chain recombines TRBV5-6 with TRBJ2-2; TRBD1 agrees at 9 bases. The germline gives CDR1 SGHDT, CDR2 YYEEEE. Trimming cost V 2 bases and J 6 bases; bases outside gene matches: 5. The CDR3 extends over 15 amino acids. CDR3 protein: CASSFGTGSPGELFF. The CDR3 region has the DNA TGTGCCAGCAGCTTCGGGACAGGGTCCCCCGGGGAGCTGTTTTTT.

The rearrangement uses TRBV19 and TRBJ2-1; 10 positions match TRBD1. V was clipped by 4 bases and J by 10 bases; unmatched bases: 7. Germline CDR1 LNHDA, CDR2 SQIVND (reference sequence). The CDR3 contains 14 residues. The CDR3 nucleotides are TGTGCCAGTAGTAACCGGGACAGGGGAGACGAGCAGTTCTTC. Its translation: CASSNRDRGDEQFF. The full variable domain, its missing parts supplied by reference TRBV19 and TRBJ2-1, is DGGITQSPKYLFRKEGQNVTLSCEQNLNHDAMYWYRQDPGQGLRLIYYSQIVNDFQKGDIAEGYSVSREKKESFPLTVTSAQKNPTAFYLCASSNRDRGDEQFFGPGTRLTVL.

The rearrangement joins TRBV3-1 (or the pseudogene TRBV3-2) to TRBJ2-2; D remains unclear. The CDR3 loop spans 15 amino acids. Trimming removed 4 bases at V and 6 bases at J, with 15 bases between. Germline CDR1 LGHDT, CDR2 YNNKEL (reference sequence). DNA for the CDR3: TGTGCCAGCAGCCCATCACTGACTTTACCCGGGGAGCTGTTTTTT. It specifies CASSPSLTLPGELFF.

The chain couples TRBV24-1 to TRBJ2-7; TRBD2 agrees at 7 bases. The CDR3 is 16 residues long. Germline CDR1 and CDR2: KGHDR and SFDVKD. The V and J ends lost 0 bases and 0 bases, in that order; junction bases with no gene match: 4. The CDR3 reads CATSDLGASGSYEQYF. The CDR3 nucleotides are TGTGCCACCAGTGATTTGGGGGCTAGCGGCTCCTACGAGCAGTACTTC.

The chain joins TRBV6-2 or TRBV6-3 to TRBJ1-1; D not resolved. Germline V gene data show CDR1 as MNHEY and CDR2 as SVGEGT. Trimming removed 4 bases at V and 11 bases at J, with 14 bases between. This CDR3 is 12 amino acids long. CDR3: CASSSPPGVAFF. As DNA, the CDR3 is TGTGCCAGCAGTTCCCCCCCCGGGGTGGCTTTCTTT.

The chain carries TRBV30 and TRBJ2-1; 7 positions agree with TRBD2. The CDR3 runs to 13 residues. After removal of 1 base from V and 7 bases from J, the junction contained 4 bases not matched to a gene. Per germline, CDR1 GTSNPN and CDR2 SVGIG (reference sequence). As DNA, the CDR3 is TGTGCCTGGAGTGGGGGAGCGGGGAATGAGCAGTTCTTC. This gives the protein CAWSGGAGNEQFF.

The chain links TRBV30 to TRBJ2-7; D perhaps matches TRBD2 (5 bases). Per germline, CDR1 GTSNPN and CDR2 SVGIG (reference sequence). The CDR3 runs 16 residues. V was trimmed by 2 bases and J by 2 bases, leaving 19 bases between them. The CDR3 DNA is TGTGCCTGGAGTCCAAGTTGGGCTAGCCGTCCCTACGAGCAGTACTTC. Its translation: CAWSPSWASRPYEQYF.

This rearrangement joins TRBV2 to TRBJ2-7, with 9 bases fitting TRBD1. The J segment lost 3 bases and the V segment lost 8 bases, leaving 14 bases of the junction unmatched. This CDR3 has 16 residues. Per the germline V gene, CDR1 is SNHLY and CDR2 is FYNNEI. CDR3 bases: TGTGCCAGCCGACAGGGGGTTGGAACTGGCAACTACGAGCAGTACTTC. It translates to CASRQGVGTGNYEQYF.

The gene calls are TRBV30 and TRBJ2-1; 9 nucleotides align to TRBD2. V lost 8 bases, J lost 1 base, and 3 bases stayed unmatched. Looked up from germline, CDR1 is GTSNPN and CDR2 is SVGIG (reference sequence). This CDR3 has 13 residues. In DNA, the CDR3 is TGTGCCCGTAGCGGGAGTTCCTACAATGAGCAGTTCTTC. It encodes CARSGSSYNEQFF.

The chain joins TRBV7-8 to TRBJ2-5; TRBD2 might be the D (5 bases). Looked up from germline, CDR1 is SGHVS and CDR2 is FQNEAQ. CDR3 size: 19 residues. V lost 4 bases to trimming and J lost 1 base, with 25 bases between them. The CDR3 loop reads CASSSLRARKREFQETQYF. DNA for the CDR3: TGTGCCAGCAGCTCCCTTAGAGCAAGAAAGAGGGAATTCCAAGAGACCCAGTACTTC. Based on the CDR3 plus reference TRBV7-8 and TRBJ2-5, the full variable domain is GAGVSQSPRYKVAKRGQDVALRCDPISGHVSLFWYQQALGQGPEFLTYFQNEAQLDKSGLPSDRFFAERPEGSVSTLKIQRTQQEDSAVYLCASSSLRARKREFQETQYFGPGTRLLVL.

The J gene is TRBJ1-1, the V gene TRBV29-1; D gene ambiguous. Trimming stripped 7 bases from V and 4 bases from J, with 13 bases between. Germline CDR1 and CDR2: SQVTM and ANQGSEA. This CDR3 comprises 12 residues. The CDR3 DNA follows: TGCAGCGATGGACCGGGGAGCACTGAAGCTTTCTTT. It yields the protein CSDGPGSTEAFF.

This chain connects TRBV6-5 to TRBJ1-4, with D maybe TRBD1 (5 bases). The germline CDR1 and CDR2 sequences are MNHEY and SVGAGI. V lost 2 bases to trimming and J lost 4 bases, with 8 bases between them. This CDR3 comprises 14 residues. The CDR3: CASSYGAFNEKLFF. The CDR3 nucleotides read TGTGCCAGCAGTTACGGGGCGTTTAATGAAAAACTGTTTTTT.

CDR3 protein: CASSRSLVSYNEQFF. In DNA, the CDR3 is TGTGCCAGTAGTAGGAGCCTAGTCTCCTACAATGAGCAGTTCTTC. The V and J genes are TRBV19 and TRBJ2-1; D is ambiguous. V shed 4 bases and J shed 0 bases, with 10 bases lying between them. There are 15 residues in the CDR3. Germline V gene lookup returns CDR1 LNHDA and CDR2 SQIVND (reference sequence).

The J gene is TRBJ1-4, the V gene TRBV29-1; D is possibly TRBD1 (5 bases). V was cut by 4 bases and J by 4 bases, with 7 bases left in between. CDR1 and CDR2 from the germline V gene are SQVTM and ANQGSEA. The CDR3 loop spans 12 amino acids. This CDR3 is CSVGQINEKLFF. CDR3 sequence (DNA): TGCAGCGTTGGACAGATTAATGAAAAACTGTTTTTT.

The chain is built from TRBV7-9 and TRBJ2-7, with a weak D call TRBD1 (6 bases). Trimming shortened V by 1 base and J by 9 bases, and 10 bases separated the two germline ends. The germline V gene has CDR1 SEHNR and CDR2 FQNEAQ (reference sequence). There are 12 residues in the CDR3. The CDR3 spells CASSLDRDAQYF. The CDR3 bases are TGTGCCAGCAGCTTAGACAGGGACGCGCAGTACTTC.

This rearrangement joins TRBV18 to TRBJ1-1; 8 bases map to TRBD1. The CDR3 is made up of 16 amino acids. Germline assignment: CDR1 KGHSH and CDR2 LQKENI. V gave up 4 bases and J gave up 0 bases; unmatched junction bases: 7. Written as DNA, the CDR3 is TGTGCCAGCTCACTGGGACAGGCCCTTCTGAACACTGAAGCTTTCTTT. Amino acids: CASSLGQALLNTEAFF. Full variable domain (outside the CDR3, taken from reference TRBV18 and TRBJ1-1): NAGVMQNPRHLVRRRGQEARLRCSPMKGHSHVYWYRQLPEEGLKFMVYLQKENIIDESGMPKERFSAEFPKEGPSILRIQQVVRGDSAAYFCASSLGQALLNTEAFFGQGTRLTVV.

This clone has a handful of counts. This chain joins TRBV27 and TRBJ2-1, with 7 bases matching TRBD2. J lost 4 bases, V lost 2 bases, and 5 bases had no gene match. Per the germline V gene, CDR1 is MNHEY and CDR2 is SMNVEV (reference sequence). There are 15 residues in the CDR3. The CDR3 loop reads CASSLGASGYNEQFF. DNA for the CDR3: TGTGCCAGCAGTTTAGGGGCTAGCGGATACAATGAGCAGTTCTTC.